This entry lists 20 T cell receptor beta chains sequenced from one sample in a study of blood T cell repertoires in COVID-19 (TCRdb year 2020). To prepare the library, the immunoSEQ multiplex PCR assay was applied. TCRdb holds this immuneACCESS table with in-frame rearrangements only. Some clones are missing; in checked studies, unresolved V genes explain under half, and the rest has no known cause. In this sample the table shows some 310,000 clones, just under 90% of which occur a single time. The ten biggest clones cover just under 9.5% of the sample. The sample was PBMCs or T cells enriched from blood (not recorded which). Every receptor here comes from a woman in her thirties who had recovered from COVID-19.

The gene calls are TRBV7-2 and TRBJ2-7; possible D gene TRBD1, 5 bases. This CDR3 contains 13 residues. Germline V gene sequence: CDR1 SGHTA, CDR2 FQGNSA. Deletions cut 1 base from V and 6 bases from J, with 10 bases between. CDR3 sequence reads: CASSLGQTFEQYF. CDR3 DNA sequence: TGTGCCAGCAGCTTAGGACAGACCTTCGAGCAGTACTTC.

This clone was seen once. The chain employs TRBV9 and TRBJ2-7; 7 bases agree with TRBD2. Trimming took 0 bases from V and 4 from J; bases not matched to a gene: 7. Germline lookup yields CDR1 SGDLS and CDR2 YYNGEE. The CDR3 is made up of 15 amino acids. CDR3 amino acids: CASSVDGGSVYEQYF. Written as DNA, the CDR3 is TGTGCCAGCAGCGTAGATGGCGGGAGCGTGTACGAGCAGTACTTC.

The chain links TRBV5-1 to TRBJ1-2, with TRBD1 as a possible D gene (5 bases). The V end lost 4 bases, the J end lost 9 bases, and 16 bases lay between the germline ends. The CDR3 spans 13 residues. Germline values: CDR1 SGHRS, CDR2 YFSETQ. The CDR3 nucleotides are TGCGCCAGCAGCAGTGGGCAGGGAACTAGCTACACCTTC. Protein: CASSSGQGTSYTF. Together with reference TRBV5-1 and TRBJ1-2, the CDR3 gives the full variable domain: KAGVTQTPRYLIKTRGQQVTLSCSPISGHRSVSWYQQTPGQGLQFLFEYFSETQRNKGNFPGRFSGRQFSNSRSEMNVSTLELGDSALYLCASSSGQGTSYTFGSGTRLTVV.

The chain joins TRBV28 to TRBJ2-5; a possible D gene is TRBD1 (7 bases). The CDR3 spans 16 residues. V was pared by 0 bases and J by 2 bases, with 13 bases between. The germline gives CDR1 MDHEN, CDR2 SYDVKM. The CDR3 DNA sequence: TGTGCCAGCAGTTTATGGATGGAGGGGGCGCAAGAGACCCAGTACTTC. Translation: CASSLWMEGAQETQYF.

V is TRBV6-5 and J is TRBJ1-5; D unresolved. The CDR3 runs to 13 residues. V shed 5 bases and J shed 4 bases, with 9 bases lying between them. CDR1 is MNHEY and CDR2 is SVGAGI in the germline V gene. CDR3 loop: CASSSTLNQPQHF. CDR3 sequence (DNA): TGTGCCAGCAGTAGCACCTTAAATCAGCCCCAGCATTTT.

This chain's CDR3 is CASRWTGRGYGYTF. The CDR3 DNA follows: TGTGCCAGCAGGTGGACAGGAAGAGGCTATGGCTACACCTTC. V and J are TRBV5-4 and TRBJ1-2; 7 nucleotides align to TRBD1. The CDR3 runs 14 residues. Trimming removed 5 bases from V and 4 bases from J; junction bases left unmatched: 8. CDR1 is SGHNT and CDR2 is YYREEE in the germline V gene (reference sequence).

The rearrangement uses TRBV28 and TRBJ2-7; 7 bases are shared with TRBD1. Looked up from germline, CDR1 is MDHEN and CDR2 is SYDVKM. The CDR3 consists of 12 residues. Trimming removed 8 bases from V and 4 bases from J; junction bases left unmatched: 5. CDR3 DNA sequence: TGTGCCAGCTGCCACAGGGGTTACGAGCAGTACTTC. It specifies CASCHRGYEQYF.

This clone was seen once. The chain joins TRBV10-3 to TRBJ1-5; tentatively, D is TRBD1 (5 bases). CDR1 is ENHRY, CDR2 SYGVKD, per germline. V lost 5 bases, J lost 4 bases, and 12 bases lay in between. This CDR3 is 14 amino acids long. The CDR3 sequence is CAISTDRINQPQHF. As DNA, the CDR3 is TGTGCCATCAGTACCGACAGAATAAATCAGCCCCAGCATTTT.

The chain has TRBV7-2 and TRBJ1-1; D is uncertain. The CDR3 contains 14 residues. From germline, CDR1 is SGHTA and CDR2 FQGNSA. The germline V and J ends were trimmed by 2 bases and 4 bases, with 11 bases remaining between them. The CDR3 bases are TGTGCCAGCAGCTTATCTCCCATCAGCACTGAAGCTTTCTTT. As protein: CASSLSPISTEAFF.

The rearrangement joins TRBV5-1 to TRBJ1-5, with D possibly being TRBD1 (5 bases). CDR3 length: 15 amino acids. Germline assignment: CDR1 SGHRS and CDR2 YFSETQ. Trimming left V 4 bases short and J 6 bases short, with 17 bases between. The CDR3 DNA follows: TGCGCCAGCAGCCATGAGGGAGGGGAGCGTCAGCCCCAGCATTTT. Residues: CASSHEGGERQPQHF.

This rearrangement joins TRBV19 to TRBJ2-2, with 10 bases aligning to TRBD1. CDR1 LNHDA and CDR2 SQIVND come from the germline V gene (reference sequence). The J segment lost 3 bases and the V segment lost 7 bases, leaving 14 bases of the junction unmatched. The CDR3 has 18 amino acids. CDR3 DNA sequence: TGTGCCAGTACCTCCGAGGGACAGGGGTCCCTTTACACCGGGGAGCTGTTTTTT. It is translated as CASTSEGQGSLYTGELFF.

The rearrangement uses TRBV11-1 and TRBJ2-7; TRBD1 matches 10 bases. CDR3 size: 16 residues. The V and J ends lost 0 bases and 0 bases, in that order; junction bases with no gene match: 2. Germline V gives CDR1 SGHAT, CDR2 FQDESV (reference sequence). CDR3 sequence: CASSLAGQGNSYEQYF. As DNA, the CDR3 is TGTGCCAGCAGCTTAGCGGGACAGGGGAACTCCTACGAGCAGTACTTC.

CDR3 bases: TGTGCCAGCAGCCCCGGACGGGGAGAAGCTTTCTTT. Translation gives CASSPGRGEAFF. J is TRBJ1-1 and V is TRBV7-9; D uncertain. Germline lookup yields CDR1 SEHNR and CDR2 FQNEAQ (reference sequence). The CDR3 consists of 12 residues. Deletions cut 5 bases from V and 8 bases from J, with 12 bases between.

The chain couples TRBV18 to TRBJ2-5; tentatively, D is TRBD1 (5 bases). V was clipped by 2 bases and J by 2 bases, with 9 bases between them. Germline V gene data show CDR1 as KGHSH and CDR2 as LQKENI. The CDR3 is 14 residues long. DNA of the CDR3: TGTGCCAGCTCACCAATAGACAGACAAGAGACCCAGTACTTC. This codes for CASSPIDRQETQYF.

V gene TRBV3-1 (or the pseudogene TRBV3-2) combines with J gene TRBJ1-5, with D maybe TRBD1 (6 bases). The CDR3 length is 14 residues. V lost 4 bases to trimming and J lost 2 bases, with 9 bases between them. Germline CDR1 is LGHDT and CDR2 is YNNKEL (reference sequence). The CDR3 nucleotides are TGTGCCAGCAGCCCGGGACATGGCAATCAGCCCCAGCATTTT. The encoded protein is CASSPGHGNQPQHF.

This chain joins TRBV2 and TRBJ2-7, with 10 nucleotides matching TRBD2. Germline values: CDR1 SNHLY, CDR2 FYNNEI. This CDR3 spans 14 amino acids. The V gene end was trimmed by 7 bases and the J gene end by 4 bases; junction bases not matched to a gene: 7. In nucleotides, the CDR3 is TGTGCCAGCAACGGCGAGCGGGAGGGTTACGAGCAGTACTTC. Translating it yields CASNGEREGYEQYF.

The chain combines TRBV3-1 (or the pseudogene TRBV3-2) with TRBJ2-1; TRBD2 agrees at 12 bases. V lost 4 bases, J lost 7 bases, and 8 bases stayed unmatched. The CDR3 consists of 16 residues. The V gene's germline CDR1 is LGHDT and CDR2 YNNKEL (reference sequence). CDR3: CASSRTTSGSHNEQFF. The CDR3 region has the DNA TGTGCCAGCAGCCGTACGACTAGCGGGAGTCATAATGAGCAGTTCTTC.

The genes are TRBV11-1 and TRBJ2-3; D possibly corresponds to TRBD2 (5 bases). The CDR3 totals 14 residues. Trimming took off 4 bases at V and 6 bases at J, with 14 bases between the two ends. Per the germline V gene, CDR1 is SGHAT and CDR2 is FQDESV (reference sequence). CDR3 region: CASSSRGVMDTQYF. The CDR3 bases are TGTGCCAGCAGCTCCCGGGGAGTGATGGATACGCAGTATTTT.

V gene TRBV6-5 combines with J gene TRBJ1-4, with D unclear. The CDR3 totals 14 residues. Germline values: CDR1 MNHEY, CDR2 SVGAGI. V lost 9 bases and J lost 0, with 11 bases in between. The CDR3: CASSHRATNEKLFF. The CDR3 DNA sequence: TGTGCCAGTTCACACAGAGCAACTAATGAAAAACTGTTTTTT.

The V call is TRBV5-1, the J call TRBJ2-7, with a weak D call TRBD1 (6 bases). This CDR3 spans 15 amino acids. V dropped 4 bases and J dropped 6 bases, with 20 bases sitting between them. CDR1 SGHRS and CDR2 YFSETQ come from the germline V gene. The CDR3 bases are TGCGCCAGCAGCCCAGGACAGAGTATTAGCGCCGAGCAGTACTTC. It translates to CASSPGQSISAEQYF. The variable domain in full, with the rest retrieved from reference TRBV5-1 and TRBJ2-7, is KAGVTQTPRYLIKTRGQQVTLSCSPISGHRSVSWYQQTPGQGLQFLFEYFSETQRNKGNFPGRFSGRQFSNSRSEMNVSTLELGDSALYLCASSPGQSISAEQYFGPGTRLTVT.